Following are 12 T cell receptor beta chains from one sample sequenced in a study of blood T cell repertoires in COVID-19. TCRdb's copy holds only in-frame clones and misses some; the assay was immunoSEQ multiplex PCR. This sample has hundreds of thousands of clones, with 88% found just once. The sample consisted of peripheral blood. Source of these receptors: a woman aged 25 to 39 with COVID-19, enrolled during active disease.

The V and J genes are TRBV5-6 and TRBJ2-1; D not certain. Germline CDR1 reads SGHDT; CDR2 reads YYEEEE. CDR3 length: 12 amino acids. Trimming stripped 0 bases from V and 12 bases from J, with 10 bases between. CDR3 region: CASSLGLPRQFF. Written as DNA, the CDR3 is TGTGCCAGCAGCTTGGGACTGCCCCGGCAGTTCTTC. The variable domain in full, with the rest retrieved from reference TRBV5-6 and TRBJ2-1, is DAGVTQSPTHLIKTRGQQVTLRCSPKSGHDTVSWYQQALGQGPQFIFQYYEEEERQRGNFPDRFSGHQFPNYSSELNVNALLLGDSALYLCASSLGLPRQFFGPGTRLTVL.

The CDR3 spells CASSLVWRGRGYTF. CDR3 DNA sequence: TGTGCCAGCAGCTTAGTATGGAGGGGTCGCGGCTACACCTTC. This chain joins TRBV7-8 and TRBJ1-2; TRBD1 might be the D (5 bases). With 1 base removed from V and 8 bases from J, the gap between germline ends came to 14 bases. The V gene's germline CDR1 is SGHVS and CDR2 FQNEAQ. The CDR3 sequence is 14 residues long. The variable domain in full, completed from reference TRBV7-8 and TRBJ1-2, reads GAGVSQSPRYKVAKRGQDVALRCDPISGHVSLFWYQQALGQGPEFLTYFQNEAQLDKSGLPSDRFFAERPEGSVSTLKIQRTQQEDSAVYLCASSLVWRGRGYTFGSGTRLTVV.

A few counts support this clone. CDR3 sequence reads: CASSPRFLSIAKNIQYF. Here the CDR3 DNA reads TGTGCCAGCAGCCCGCGATTCTTATCCATAGCCAAAAACATTCAGTACTTC. V usage is TRBV3-1 (or the pseudogene TRBV3-2) and J usage is TRBJ2-4, with D uncertain. Deletions cut 4 bases from V and 0 bases from J, with 16 bases between. There are 17 residues in the CDR3. The V gene's germline CDR1 is LGHDT and CDR2 YNNKEL (reference sequence).

The rearrangement uses TRBV4-2 and TRBJ1-6; the D is unclear. This CDR3 has 13 amino acids. Germline V gives CDR1 LGHNA, CDR2 YNFKEQ. Deletions cut 4 bases from V and 13 bases from J, with 14 bases between. The CDR3: CASSPPNINPLHF. The CDR3 DNA reads as TGTGCCAGCAGCCCTCCAAACATCAATCCCCTCCACTTT.

V and J are TRBV19 and TRBJ2-2; TRBD2 matches at 7 bases. The CDR3 consists of 15 residues. V shed 3 bases, J shed 6 bases, and the junction held 7 bases outside the gene matches. The V gene's germline CDR1 is LNHDA and CDR2 SQIVND (reference sequence). The CDR3 nucleotides read TGTGCCAGTAGTATTGTTATTCGGGGGGCCGGGGAGCTGTTTTTT. This gives the protein CASSIVIRGAGELFF.

V usage is TRBV2 and J usage is TRBJ2-7, with 9 bases that match TRBD1. Trimming removed 2 bases from V and 3 bases from J; junction bases left unmatched: 5. The CDR3 has 15 amino acids. Germline CDR1 and CDR2: SNHLY and FYNNEI. CDR3 coding DNA: TGTGCCAGCAGTGAATTAGGGACAGGGTTCTACGAGCAGTACTTC. It is translated as CASSELGTGFYEQYF.

The chain combines TRBV6-4 with TRBJ2-2; D is perhaps TRBD2 (5 bases). Trimming cost V 3 bases and J 3 bases, with 5 bases left between them. The CDR3 has 13 amino acids. CDR1 is MRHNA and CDR2 is SNTAGT in the germline V gene. The CDR3 is CASSERDTGELFF. The DNA for the CDR3 is TGTGCCAGCAGTGAGAGGGACACCGGGGAGCTGTTTTTT.

CDR3 bases: TGTGCCAGCAGCCCCGGTCGGGGGAAACCTTCTGGAAACACCATATATTTT. It is translated as CASSPGRGKPSGNTIYF. The rearrangement joins TRBV7-2 to TRBJ1-3; tentatively, D is TRBD1 (5 bases). CDR3 length: 17 amino acids. CDR1 and CDR2 from the germline V gene are SGHTA and FQGNSA. V lost 5 bases to trimming and J lost 1 base, with 18 bases between them.

J is TRBJ1-4 and V is TRBV14; D remains unclear. V lost 2 bases and J lost 7, with 32 bases in between. Germline V CDR1 and CDR2: SGHDN, FVKESK. CDR3 size: 21 residues. The DNA of the CDR3 is TGTGCCAGCAGCCAATCACCTGGGCGCCGGGAAAGCCTTCTCGACGGTGAAAAACTGTTTTTT. Translated: CASSQSPGRRESLLDGEKLFF.

The chain links TRBV15 to TRBJ1-5; 7 bases align to TRBD1. Germline assignment: CDR1 LNHNV and CDR2 YYDKDF (reference sequence). The CDR3 totals 14 residues. V trimming: 2 bases; J trimming: 4 bases; junction bases outside the gene matches: 2. The CDR3 bases are TGTGCCACCAGCAGAAGGACAGGTAATCAGCCCCAGCATTTT. Translated: CATSRRTGNQPQHF.

The chain recombines TRBV19 with TRBJ1-3; 7 bases line up with TRBD1. The CDR3 extends over 14 amino acids. The V gene's germline CDR1 is LNHDA and CDR2 SQIVND (reference sequence). The V gene end was trimmed by 5 bases and the J gene end by 2 bases; junction bases not matched to a gene: 3. CDR3 nucleotide sequence: TGTGCCAGTAGTTTGGGGACAGCTGGAAACACCATATATTTT. Protein product: CASSLGTAGNTIYF.

J is TRBJ2-5 and V is TRBV27; TRBD2 matches at 9 bases. The CDR3 loop spans 18 amino acids. In germline, CDR1 is MNHEY, CDR2 SMNVEV (reference sequence). J lost 1 base, V lost 6 bases, and 15 bases had no gene match. As DNA, the CDR3 is TGTGCCAGCAGCCTGGGGGGCCGACTAGCGGAGGCCCAAGAGACCCAGTACTTC. It is translated as CASSLGGRLAEAQETQYF.